These 9 T cell receptor beta chains share one sample of origin, sequenced in a study of blood T cell repertoires in COVID-19. Using immunoSEQ multiplex PCR, the repertoire was profiled, and TCRdb retains in-frame clones only, with some absent. The table includes 150,000 to 200,000 clones, approximately 88% detected once. Sequenced input: PBMCs or T cells enriched from blood (not recorded which). All receptors come from a man in his sixties or seventies who had been exposed to COVID-19.

The V and J genes are TRBV5-8 and TRBJ1-2; TRBD1 matches 8 bases. Per germline, CDR1 SGHTS and CDR2 YDEGEE. The ends lost 1 base at V and 8 bases at J; junction bases unmatched: 7. The CDR3 consists of 14 residues. CDR3 amino acids: CASSLLVRGQGYTF. The DNA of the CDR3 is TGTGCCAGCAGCTTGCTTGTCAGGGGGCAAGGCTACACCTTC.

V and J are TRBV2 and TRBJ2-5; 10 bases are a match to TRBD1. V lost 6 bases and J lost 5; bases outside the gene matches: 6. The CDR3 contains 14 residues. Germline V gene lookup returns CDR1 SNHLY and CDR2 FYNNEI. CDR3 in amino acids: CASSVDRGFETQYF. In nucleotides, the CDR3 is TGTGCCAGCAGCGTGGACAGGGGGTTTGAGACCCAGTACTTC.

J is TRBJ1-5 and V is TRBV7-8; perhaps TRBD1 as D (6 bases). Germline values: CDR1 SGHVS, CDR2 FQNEAQ. The CDR3 is 16 residues long. V lost 6 bases and J lost 2, with 17 bases in between. CDR3 protein: CASRQDEGVGNQPQHF. The CDR3 coding sequence is TGTGCCAGCAGACAAGATGAGGGGGTGGGCAATCAGCCCCAGCATTTT.

The chain is built from TRBV7-3 and TRBJ1-3, with 8 bases fitting TRBD1. After removal of 5 bases from V and 9 bases from J, the junction contained 9 bases not matched to a gene. The CDR3 totals 14 residues. CDR1 is SGHTA, CDR2 FQGTGA, per germline. The CDR3: CASSETGEIGTIYF. The CDR3 bases are TGTGCCAGCAGCGAGACAGGGGAGATTGGCACCATATATTTT.

The V call is TRBV5-4, the J call TRBJ2-7; 10 positions agree with TRBD1. The CDR3 extends over 14 amino acids. Germline V gene lookup returns CDR1 SGHNT and CDR2 YYREEE (reference sequence). J was trimmed by 5 bases and V by 4 bases; bases with no gene match: 6. In nucleotides, the CDR3 is TGTGCCAGCAGCCGAGGACAGGGGGATAACGAGCAGTACTTC. Its translation is CASSRGQGDNEQYF.

Only one count was recorded for this clone. This CDR3 is CASSPYPAGQIPGGEAFF. In nucleotides, the CDR3 is TGTGCCAGTAGTCCCTATCCTGCGGGACAGATACCAGGGGGTGAAGCTTTCTTT. The V and J genes are TRBV19 and TRBJ1-1; TRBD1 aligns across 7 bases. CDR1 and CDR2 from the germline V gene are LNHDA and SQIVND (reference sequence). Trimming cost V 5 bases and J 7 bases; bases outside gene matches: 22. The CDR3 totals 18 residues.

The sample holds a few counts of this clone. The chain combines TRBV6-5 with TRBJ1-1, with D possibly TRBD1 on 6 matching bases. This CDR3 has 14 amino acids. Germline CDR1 is MNHEY and CDR2 is SVGAGI. V gave up 6 bases and J gave up 5 bases, with 16 bases separating them. The CDR3 nucleotides read TGTGCCAGCAGGTTCAGGGGTGAAGGAACTGAAGCTTTCTTT. It yields the protein CASRFRGEGTEAFF.

The J gene is TRBJ2-2, the V gene TRBV10-3; a possible D gene is TRBD2 (6 bases). Trimming stripped 6 bases from V and 2 bases from J, with 10 bases between. Germline V gene data show CDR1 as ENHRY and CDR2 as SYGVKD. The CDR3 has 14 residues. The CDR3 nucleotides read TGTGCCATCAGCGTGGGACTTAACACCGGGGAGCTGTTTTTT. This codes for CAISVGLNTGELFF.

The V gene is TRBV6-5, the J gene TRBJ1-3, with D possibly matching TRBD1 (5 bases). Germline loops: CDR1 MNHEY, CDR2 SVGAGI. The V end was cut by 7 bases, the J end by 1 base, with 14 bases between. The CDR3 runs 15 residues. The CDR3 DNA reads as TGTGCCAGCAAAGAGGAAGGGGCTTCTGGAAACACCATATATTTT. It encodes CASKEEGASGNTIYF.